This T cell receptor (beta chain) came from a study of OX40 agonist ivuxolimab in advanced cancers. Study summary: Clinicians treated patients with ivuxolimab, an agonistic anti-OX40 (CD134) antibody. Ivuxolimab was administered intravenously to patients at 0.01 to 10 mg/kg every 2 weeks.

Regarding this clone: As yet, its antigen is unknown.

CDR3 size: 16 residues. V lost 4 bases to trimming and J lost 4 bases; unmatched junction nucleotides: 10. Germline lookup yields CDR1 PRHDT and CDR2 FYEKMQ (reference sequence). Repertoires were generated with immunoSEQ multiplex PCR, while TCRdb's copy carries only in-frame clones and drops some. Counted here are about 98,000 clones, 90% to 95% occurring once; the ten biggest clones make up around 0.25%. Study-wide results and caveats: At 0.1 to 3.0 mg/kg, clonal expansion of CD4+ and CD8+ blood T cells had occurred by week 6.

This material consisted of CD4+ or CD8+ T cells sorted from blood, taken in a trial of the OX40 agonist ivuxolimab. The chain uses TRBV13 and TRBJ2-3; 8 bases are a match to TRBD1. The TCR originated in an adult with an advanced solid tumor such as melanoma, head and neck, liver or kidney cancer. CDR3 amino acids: CASSYVQGGGADTQYF. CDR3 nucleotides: TGTGCCAGCAGCTACGTACAGGGGGGAGGCGCAGATACGCAGTATTTT.